The rows below give T cell receptor beta chains drawn from one sample of a study of cytomegalovirus exposure and HLA in healthy donors. The assay was immunoSEQ multiplex PCR, and TCRdb's table has in-frame clones only and misses some. The table includes about 130,000 clones, approximately 77% detected once. Sequenced material: PBMCs. The receptors stem from a woman between 40 and 55 years old in good health and CMV-seronegative. The CDR3 runs from the conserved cysteine through the conserved F or W. D genes are given only for firm matches. Rows give clone size only sometimes, using once, few, many, or a class for an expanded clone.

cdr3_length: 14
v_call: TRBV19
clone_size: .
j_call: TRBJ2-1
d_call: TRBD2
cdr3_nt: TGTGCCAGTAGTATGGGACTAGAGTCCCCTCGGCAGTTCTTC
cdr3_aa: CASSMGLESPRQFF

cdr3_length: 13
v_call: TRBV5-1
clone_size: once
j_call: TRBJ2-5
d_call: .
cdr3_nt: TGCGCCAGCAGCTTATCTGCGCCAGAGACCCAGTACTTC
cdr3_aa: CASSLSAPETQYF

cdr3_length: 16
v_call: TRBV18
clone_size: .
j_call: TRBJ2-5
d_call: TRBD2
cdr3_nt: TGTGCCAGCTCATGGACTAGCGGGGGGTACCAAGAGACCCAGTACTTC
cdr3_aa: CASSWTSGGYQETQYF

cdr3_length: 16
v_call: TRBV7-2
clone_size: .
j_call: TRBJ2-3
d_call: TRBD2
cdr3_nt: TGTGCCAGCAGAACCATAGCGGGGGGGAGCACAGATACGCAGTATTTT
cdr3_aa: CASRTIAGGSTDTQYF

cdr3_length: 17
v_call: TRBV7-8
clone_size: .
j_call: TRBJ2-3
d_call: TRBD1
cdr3_nt: TGTGCCAGCAGTTTAGGGTCTACGGGACAGGGCACAGATACGCAGTATTTT
cdr3_aa: CASSLGSTGQGTDTQYF

cdr3_length: 13
v_call: TRBV2
clone_size: .
j_call: TRBJ2-1
d_call: .
cdr3_nt: TGTGCCAGCATGGATCCGGGAACGAATGAGCAGTTCTTC
cdr3_aa: CASMDPGTNEQFF

cdr3_length: 14
v_call: TRBV19
clone_size: .
j_call: TRBJ2-5
d_call: .
cdr3_nt: TGTGCCAGTAGTCTCCGGAGAGGGGGAGAGACCCAGTACTTC
cdr3_aa: CASSLRRGGETQYF

cdr3_length: 18
v_call: TRBV14
clone_size: .
j_call: TRBJ1-1
d_call: TRBD1
cdr3_nt: TGTGCCAGCAACCGAAGGGATCCCGGACAGGGAAGAGGGACTGAAGCTTTCTTT
cdr3_aa: CASNRRDPGQGRGTEAFF

cdr3_length: 14
v_call: TRBV5-1
clone_size: .
j_call: TRBJ1-4
d_call: .
cdr3_nt: TGCGCCAGCAGCTTGGGTGACATCAATGAAAAACTGTTTTTT
cdr3_aa: CASSLGDINEKLFF

cdr3_length: 13
v_call: TRBV5-4
clone_size: .
j_call: TRBJ1-2
d_call: .
cdr3_nt: TGTGCCAGCAGCTTGGAGAAGGGAGGTGGCTACACCTTC
cdr3_aa: CASSLEKGGGYTF

cdr3_length: 14
v_call: TRBV18
clone_size: once
j_call: TRBJ1-6
d_call: .
cdr3_nt: TGTGCCAGCTCACAGAGCCCGGGGAATTCACCCCTCCACTTT
cdr3_aa: CASSQSPGNSPLHF

cdr3_length: 13
v_call: TRBV6-6
clone_size: .
j_call: TRBJ2-1
d_call: .
cdr3_nt: TGTGCCAGCAGTACCATACGGGAAGCTGAGCAGTTCTTC
cdr3_aa: CASSTIREAEQFF

cdr3_length: 15
v_call: TRBV11-2
clone_size: .
j_call: TRBJ1-1
d_call: TRBD1
cdr3_nt: TGTGCCAGCAGCTGGACCAGGACAGGTCGTGTCCTCGCTTTCTTT
cdr3_aa: CASSWTRTGRVLAFF

cdr3_length: 12
v_call: TRBV2
clone_size: few
j_call: TRBJ1-3
d_call: .
cdr3_nt: TGTGCCAGCAGAGGACAGCGCGGCACCATATATTTT
cdr3_aa: CASRGQRGTIYF

cdr3_length: 15
v_call: TRBV7-2
clone_size: .
j_call: TRBJ1-5
d_call: TRBD1
cdr3_nt: TGTGCCAGCAGCTCACACGGACAGGGCGTCCAGCCCCAGCATTTT
cdr3_aa: CASSSHGQGVQPQHF

cdr3_length: 15
v_call: TRBV19
clone_size: .
j_call: TRBJ2-6
d_call: .
cdr3_nt: TGTGCCAGTAGCCTCAGAGGGGGAATTGCCAACGTCCTGACTTTC
cdr3_aa: CASSLRGGIANVLTF

cdr3_length: 18
v_call: TRBV7-6
clone_size: .
j_call: TRBJ1-1
d_call: .
cdr3_nt: TGTGCCAGCAGCTCACCTATGATACAGGGAGGGGTGAACACTGAAGCTTTCTTT
cdr3_aa: CASSSPMIQGGVNTEAFF

cdr3_length: 16
v_call: TRBV27
clone_size: .
j_call: TRBJ1-4
d_call: TRBD1
cdr3_nt: TGTGCCAGCAGTTTATCGCCGGGACAGGTTAATGAAAAACTGTTTTTT
cdr3_aa: CASSLSPGQVNEKLFF

cdr3_length: 14
v_call: TRBV7-9
clone_size: .
j_call: TRBJ2-5
d_call: .
cdr3_nt: TGTGCCAGCAGCTTCACGGCAGGGGAAGAGACCCAGTACTTC
cdr3_aa: CASSFTAGEETQYF

cdr3_length: 18
v_call: TRBV6-1
clone_size: .
j_call: TRBJ1-1
d_call: .
cdr3_nt: TGTGCCAGCAGTGTTTTTTGGGGCTCGGACAGCTTGAACACTGAAGCTTTCTTT
cdr3_aa: CASSVFWGSDSLNTEAFF

cdr3_length: 16
v_call: TRBV5-5
clone_size: .
j_call: TRBJ2-7
d_call: TRBD2
cdr3_nt: TGTGCCAGCAGCTCTTGGGGTCTAGCGGCCCCCGGCGAGCAGTACTTC
cdr3_aa: CASSSWGLAAPGEQYF

cdr3_length: 17
v_call: TRBV4-3
clone_size: .
j_call: TRBJ1-3
d_call: .
cdr3_nt: TGCGCCAGCAGCCAAATCGCTGGGGGCCTAGCTGGAAACACCATATATTTT
cdr3_aa: CASSQIAGGLAGNTIYF

cdr3_length: 15
v_call: TRBV6-6
clone_size: few
j_call: TRBJ1-3
d_call: .
cdr3_nt: TGTGCCAGCACCTCGGGGATGAGATCTGGAAACACCATATATTTT
cdr3_aa: CASTSGMRSGNTIYF

cdr3_length: 14
v_call: TRBV19
clone_size: few
j_call: TRBJ1-2
d_call: TRBD1
cdr3_nt: TGTGCCACCGAGCCCGGGACAGGGGTTGGCGGCTACACCTTC
cdr3_aa: CATEPGTGVGGYTF

cdr3_length: 15
v_call: TRBV6-1
clone_size: .
j_call: TRBJ1-1
d_call: TRBD1
cdr3_nt: TGTGCCAGCAGGTCAGAGACAGGGCAGAACACTGAAGCTTTCTTT
cdr3_aa: CASRSETGQNTEAFF

cdr3_length: 13
v_call: TRBV5-1
clone_size: .
j_call: TRBJ2-5
d_call: .
cdr3_nt: TGCGCCAGCGTGAGAAACAGCGGAGAGACCCAGTACTTC
cdr3_aa: CASVRNSGETQYF

cdr3_length: 15
v_call: TRBV7-9
clone_size: .
j_call: TRBJ2-7
d_call: TRBD2
cdr3_nt: TGTGCCAGCAGCGCTCTAGCGGGGGTCCTCTACGAGCAGTACTTC
cdr3_aa: CASSALAGVLYEQYF

cdr3_length: 13
v_call: TRBV7-3
clone_size: once
j_call: TRBJ1-1
d_call: TRBD1
cdr3_nt: TGTGCCAGCAGCTCCACAGGGGGCTGTGAAGCTTTCTTT
cdr3_aa: CASSSTGGCEAFF

cdr3_length: 16
v_call: TRBV2
clone_size: .
j_call: TRBJ1-2
d_call: TRBD1
cdr3_nt: TGTGCCAGCAGTGAAACCTTACCGGGACAGGGGTATGGCTACACCTTC
cdr3_aa: CASSETLPGQGYGYTF

cdr3_length: 14
v_call: TRBV5-4
clone_size: .
j_call: TRBJ2-5
d_call: TRBD1
cdr3_nt: TGTGCCAGCAGCTTTGGACAGGGGCAAGAGACCCAGTACTTC
cdr3_aa: CASSFGQGQETQYF

cdr3_length: 13
v_call: TRBV28
clone_size: .
j_call: TRBJ2-5
d_call: .
cdr3_nt: TGTGCCAGCAGTTTAGAGAGCAAGAATCCCTCTAACTTC
cdr3_aa: CASSLESKNPSNF

cdr3_length: 14
v_call: TRBV6-5
clone_size: .
j_call: TRBJ2-7
d_call: TRBD1
cdr3_nt: TGTGCCAGCATCAGGACAGGGGGCTCTTGCGAGCAGTACTTC
cdr3_aa: CASIRTGGSCEQYF

cdr3_length: 11
v_call: TRBV2
clone_size: few
j_call: TRBJ1-1
d_call: .
cdr3_nt: TGTGCCAGCAGGGAGACCACCGAAGCTTTCTTT
cdr3_aa: CASRETTEAFF

cdr3_length: 17
v_call: TRBV1
clone_size: .
j_call: TRBJ1-6
d_call: .
cdr3_nt: TGCACCAGCACCCGCAAGGGGGACAAATCCTATAATTCACCCCTCCACTTT
cdr3_aa: CTSTRKGDKSYNSPLHF

cdr3_length: 19
v_call: TRBV14
clone_size: few
j_call: TRBJ2-4
d_call: .
cdr3_nt: TGTGCCAGCAGGCCCGAGGAGGGGCAGGGAGGAAGGGCCAAAAACATTCAGTACTTC
cdr3_aa: CASRPEEGQGGRAKNIQYF

cdr3_length: 17
v_call: TRBV7-9
clone_size: .
j_call: TRBJ2-1
d_call: TRBD2
cdr3_nt: TGTGCCAGCAGCCGGGGAGCGGGGGGGCCAATCAGTGGTGAGCAGTTCTTC
cdr3_aa: CASSRGAGGPISGEQFF

cdr3_length: 13
v_call: TRBV27
clone_size: .
j_call: TRBJ2-7
d_call: TRBD1
cdr3_nt: TGTGCCAGCAGTTTACAGGGGGACTACGAGCAGTACTTC
cdr3_aa: CASSLQGDYEQYF

cdr3_length: 14
v_call: TRBV6-6
clone_size: .
j_call: TRBJ1-6
d_call: TRBD1
cdr3_nt: TGTGCCAGCAGTGCCGGGACAGAGGCTTCACCCCTCCACTTT
cdr3_aa: CASSAGTEASPLHF

cdr3_length: 15
v_call: TRBV28
clone_size: few
j_call: TRBJ1-1
d_call: TRBD1
cdr3_nt: TGTGCCAGCAGACGGACAGGGGGGTTCAACACTGAAGCTTTCTTT
cdr3_aa: CASRRTGGFNTEAFF

cdr3_length: 13
v_call: TRBV11-2
clone_size: .
j_call: TRBJ2-7
d_call: TRBD1
cdr3_nt: TGTGCCAGCAGCTCCTACAGGGGCTACGAGCAGTACTTC
cdr3_aa: CASSSYRGYEQYF

cdr3_length: 14
v_call: TRBV7-2
clone_size: .
j_call: TRBJ2-6
d_call: .
cdr3_nt: TGTGCCAGCAGCATTAGCTCTGGGGCCAACGTCCTGACTTTC
cdr3_aa: CASSISSGANVLTF

cdr3_length: 15
v_call: TRBV6-5
clone_size: .
j_call: TRBJ1-6
d_call: .
cdr3_nt: TGTGCCAGCAGTTACGGGCAGCTGCGGGGTTCACCCCTCCACTTT
cdr3_aa: CASSYGQLRGSPLHF

cdr3_length: 15
v_call: TRBV18
clone_size: .
j_call: TRBJ1-1
d_call: .
cdr3_nt: TGTGCCAGCTCACCCGCCGCGGGGGGTGACACTGAAGCTTTCTTT
cdr3_aa: CASSPAAGGDTEAFF

cdr3_length: 14
v_call: TRBV27
clone_size: .
j_call: TRBJ2-7
d_call: .
cdr3_nt: TGTGCCAGCAGTTTATCGGGGGGGCTCAACGAGCAGTACTTC
cdr3_aa: CASSLSGGLNEQYF

cdr3_length: 14
v_call: TRBV4-2
clone_size: once
j_call: TRBJ2-7
d_call: TRBD1
cdr3_nt: TGTGCCAGCAGCGCGAGGGACAGTGACTACGAGCAGTACTTC
cdr3_aa: CASSARDSDYEQYF

cdr3_length: 15
v_call: TRBV28
clone_size: once
j_call: TRBJ2-4
d_call: .
cdr3_nt: TGTGCCAGCAGTTTAACAGGAATAGCCAAAAACATTCAGTACTTC
cdr3_aa: CASSLTGIAKNIQYF

cdr3_length: 13
v_call: TRBV27
clone_size: once
j_call: TRBJ1-2
d_call: .
cdr3_nt: TGTGCCAGCAGTTTATCCAGGGCGGATGGCTACACCTTC
cdr3_aa: CASSLSRADGYTF

cdr3_length: 13
v_call: TRBV4-3
clone_size: .
j_call: TRBJ1-1
d_call: .
cdr3_nt: TGCGCCAGCAGCCAGGACAGGAACACTGAAGCTTTCTTT
cdr3_aa: CASSQDRNTEAFF

cdr3_length: 19
v_call: TRBV7-8
clone_size: .
j_call: TRBJ2-5
d_call: TRBD2
cdr3_nt: TGTGCCAGCAGCTTAGCGCTTCCGACTAGCGGGGGGCAAGAGGGGACCCAGTACTTC
cdr3_aa: CASSLALPTSGGQEGTQYF

cdr3_length: 15
v_call: TRBV6-4
clone_size: .
j_call: TRBJ2-3
d_call: TRBD2
cdr3_nt: TGTGCCAGCAGTTATTTAGCGGGTAGCACAGATACGCAGTATTTT
cdr3_aa: CASSYLAGSTDTQYF